The entry that follows covers one T cell receptor (beta chain) sequence. Its antigen is still unknown. The data are from a study of cytomegalovirus exposure and HLA in healthy donors. Use of 60 Vbeta and 13 Jbeta primers characterized the PCR. Clones were read by immunoSEQ multiplex PCR, and TCRdb kept only the in-frame ones, dropping some. The sample includes 180,000 or so clones, over 80% seen only once; the top ten take around 1.4%. Trimming took 5 bases from V and 7 from J, leaving 11 bases between them. The germline CDR1 and CDR2 sequences are SGHAT and FQNNGV. This CDR3 region has 13 residues. Study results and caveats: A later analysis linked a missense DCLRE1C variant to TCR beta V- and J-gene trimming.

Sequencing was performed on PBMCs. This clonotype originated in a girl between 5 and 17 years old in good health and CMV-seropositive. The J gene is TRBJ1-4, the V gene TRBV11-2; D unresolved. The CDR3 reads CASSPLAGEKLFF. CDR3 nucleotide sequence: TGTGCCAGCAGCCCGTTAGCGGGTGAAAAACTGTTTTTT. The variable domain in full, completed from reference TRBV11-2 and TRBJ1-4, reads EAGVAQSPRYKIIEKRQSVAFWCNPISGHATLYWYQQILGQGPKLLIQFQNNGVVDDSQLPKDRFSAERLKGVDSTLKIQPAKLEDSAVYLCASSPLAGEKLFFGSGTQLSVL.